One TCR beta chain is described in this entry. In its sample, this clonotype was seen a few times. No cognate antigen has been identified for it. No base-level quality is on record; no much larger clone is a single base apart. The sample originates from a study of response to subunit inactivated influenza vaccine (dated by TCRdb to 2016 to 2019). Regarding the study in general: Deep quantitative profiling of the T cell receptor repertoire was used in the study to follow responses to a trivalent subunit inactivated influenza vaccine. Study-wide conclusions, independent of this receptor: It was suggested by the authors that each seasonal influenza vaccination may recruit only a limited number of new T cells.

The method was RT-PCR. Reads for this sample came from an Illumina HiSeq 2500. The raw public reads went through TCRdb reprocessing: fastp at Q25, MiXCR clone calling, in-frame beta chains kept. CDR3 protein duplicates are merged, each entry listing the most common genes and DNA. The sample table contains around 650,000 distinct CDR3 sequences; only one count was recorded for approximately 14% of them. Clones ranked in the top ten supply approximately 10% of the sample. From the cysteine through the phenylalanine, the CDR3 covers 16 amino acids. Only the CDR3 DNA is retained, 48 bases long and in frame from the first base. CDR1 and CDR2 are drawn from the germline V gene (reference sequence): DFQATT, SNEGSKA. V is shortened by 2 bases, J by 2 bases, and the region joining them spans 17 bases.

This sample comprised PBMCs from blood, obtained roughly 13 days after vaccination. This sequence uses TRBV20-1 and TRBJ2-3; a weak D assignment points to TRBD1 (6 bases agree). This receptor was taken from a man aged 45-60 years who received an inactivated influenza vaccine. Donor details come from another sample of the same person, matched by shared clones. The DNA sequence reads TGCAGTGCTAGACGGCTAGTGGGGGCCGACACAGATACGCAGTATTTT. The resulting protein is CSARRLVGADTDTQYF.